This T cell receptor (beta chain) was recorded in a study of beta chain features in type 1 diabetes. Looking at the study overall: Healthy donors and patients had similar age, gender and cell yields. General study points: Across patients, naive, central memory and Treg TCRB repertoires exhibited apparently greater similarity than was observed across healthy donors.

Germline V CDR1 and CDR2: GTSNPN, SVGIG (reference sequence). V lost 3 bases and J lost 3; bases outside the gene matches: 5. This CDR3 is built from 13 residues. Expressed TCRB transcripts were sequenced after all isolated RNA was converted to cDNA. The protocol was immunoSEQ multiplex PCR, while the TCRdb copy is restricted to in-frame clones and leaves out a portion. The data contain 450,000 to 600,000 clones, over 25% of them singletons. Purity of each sorted population was above 95%. In the case of this clone: Its antigen is undetermined.

The receptor's source is a man between 18 and 35 years old in good health. This chain uses TRBV30 with TRBJ2-7, with TRBD2 matching over 7 bases. The sample was naive CD4+ T cells from blood. The chain's CDR3 is CAWRQRDYYEQYF. The CDR3 nucleotides read TGTGCCTGGAGACAGCGGGATTACTACGAGCAGTACTTC.